Listed below are T cell receptor beta chains from one sample, sequenced in a study of blood T cell repertoires in COVID-19. Assay: immunoSEQ multiplex PCR; the TCRdb copy retains only in-frame clones and omits some. The sample holds about 250,000 clones, about 85% seen once. The sequencing input was peripheral blood. Receptors originate from a man aged 18 to 30 with active or convalescent COVID-19. Both conserved end residues are part of each CDR3. D genes are given only for firm matches. Expanded clones get a size class; other rows say once, few or many, or leave the size out.

D gene: .
V gene: TRBV10-3
clone size: .
J gene: TRBJ2-3
CDR3 protein: CAMGDFSDTQYF
CDR3 DNA: TGTGCCATGGGGGACTTCTCAGATACGCAGTATTTT

D gene: .
V gene: TRBV30
clone size: .
J gene: TRBJ1-2
CDR3 protein: CAWSVRRGSGYTF
CDR3 DNA: TGTGCCTGGAGTGTACGCCGGGGGTCTGGCTACACCTTC

D gene: TRBD2
V gene: TRBV10-2
clone size: .
J gene: TRBJ2-7
CDR3 protein: CASSERAGRGGIYEQYF
CDR3 DNA: TGCGCCAGCAGTGAAAGGGCGGGGCGGGGGGGCATATACGAGCAGTACTTC

D gene: TRBD2
V gene: TRBV9
clone size: few
J gene: TRBJ2-2
CDR3 protein: CASSVNGGAPGELFF
CDR3 DNA: TGTGCCAGCAGCGTTAACGGGGGGGCCCCAGGGGAGCTGTTTTTT

D gene: TRBD1
V gene: TRBV9
clone size: .
J gene: TRBJ2-5
CDR3 protein: CASSRDRGSWETQYF
CDR3 DNA: TGTGCCAGCAGCCGGGACAGGGGTTCCTGGGAGACCCAGTACTTC

D gene: TRBD1
V gene: TRBV9
clone size: .
J gene: TRBJ2-3
CDR3 protein: CASSGPDRADTQYF
CDR3 DNA: TGTGCCAGCAGCGGACCCGACAGGGCAGATACGCAGTATTTT

D gene: .
V gene: TRBV5-1
clone size: .
J gene: TRBJ1-1
CDR3 protein: CASSLHRVRMNTEAFF
CDR3 DNA: TGCGCCAGCAGCTTACACAGGGTCCGGATGAACACTGAAGCTTTCTTT

D gene: TRBD2
V gene: TRBV7-9
clone size: .
J gene: TRBJ2-5
CDR3 protein: CASRAGLAEAETQYF
CDR3 DNA: TGTGCCAGCAGGGCGGGACTAGCGGAGGCAGAGACCCAGTACTTC

D gene: .
V gene: TRBV9
clone size: .
J gene: TRBJ2-1
CDR3 protein: CASSAATRGGEQFF
CDR3 DNA: TGTGCCAGCAGCGCAGCCACTCGCGGGGGCGAGCAGTTCTTC

D gene: TRBD2
V gene: TRBV5-1
clone size: .
J gene: TRBJ2-2
CDR3 protein: CASSKSGVLTGELFF
CDR3 DNA: TGCGCCAGCAGTAAAAGCGGGGTTTTAACCGGGGAGCTGTTTTTT

D gene: .
V gene: TRBV14
clone size: many
J gene: TRBJ2-2
CDR3 protein: CASSHDIYTGELFF
CDR3 DNA: TGTGCCAGCAGTCATGACATATACACCGGGGAGCTGTTTTTT

D gene: TRBD1
V gene: TRBV27
clone size: once
J gene: TRBJ2-3
CDR3 protein: CASSRQGSGPDTQYF
CDR3 DNA: TGTGCCAGCAGCCGACAGGGATCCGGCCCAGATACGCAGTATTTT

D gene: .
V gene: TRBV10-3
clone size: .
J gene: TRBJ1-2
CDR3 protein: CAISEEQTTNYGYTF
CDR3 DNA: TGTGCCATCAGTGAGGAACAGACCACTAACTATGGCTACACCTTC

D gene: TRBD2
V gene: TRBV7-3
clone size: few
J gene: TRBJ2-2
CDR3 protein: CASSLQPSGTVGELFF
CDR3 DNA: TGTGCCAGCAGCTTACAGCCTAGCGGGACAGTCGGGGAGCTGTTTTTT

D gene: .
V gene: TRBV9
clone size: once
J gene: TRBJ1-1
CDR3 protein: CASSPTPGRTTEAFF
CDR3 DNA: TGTGCCAGCAGCCCCACGCCCGGGAGAACAACTGAAGCTTTCTTT

D gene: .
V gene: TRBV7-8
clone size: once
J gene: TRBJ1-6
CDR3 protein: CASSLVSSYNSPLHF
CDR3 DNA: TGTGCCAGCAGCTTAGTTAGCTCCTATAATTCACCCCTCCACTTT

D gene: .
V gene: TRBV15
clone size: few
J gene: TRBJ1-3
CDR3 protein: CATSRVHGAGNTIYF
CDR3 DNA: TGTGCCACCAGCAGAGTTCACGGAGCTGGAAACACCATATATTTT

D gene: TRBD2
V gene: TRBV6-4
clone size: once
J gene: TRBJ2-1
CDR3 protein: CASSALAGGSGEQFF
CDR3 DNA: TGTGCCAGCAGTGCATTAGCGGGAGGGTCTGGAGAGCAGTTCTTC

D gene: TRBD1
V gene: TRBV28
clone size: .
J gene: TRBJ1-6
CDR3 protein: CASSLDRANSPLHF
CDR3 DNA: TGTGCCAGCAGTTTGGACAGGGCGAATTCACCCCTCCACTTT

D gene: TRBD2
V gene: TRBV6-2/TRBV6-3
clone size: .
J gene: TRBJ2-7
CDR3 protein: CASSYSLRGGRYEQYF
CDR3 DNA: TGTGCCAGCAGTTACTCTTTGCGGGGGGGCCGCTACGAGCAGTACTTC

D gene: .
V gene: TRBV11-2
clone size: .
J gene: TRBJ1-3
CDR3 protein: CASSPWTGDTIYF
CDR3 DNA: TGTGCCAGCAGCCCCTGGACGGGAGACACCATATATTTT

D gene: .
V gene: TRBV21-1
clone size: few
J gene: TRBJ1-5
CDR3 protein: CASSIKRRTGLYSNQPQHF
CDR3 DNA: TGTGCCAGCAGCATAAAAAGGAGGACAGGGCTTTATAGCAATCAGCCCCAGCATTTT

D gene: TRBD2
V gene: TRBV19
clone size: .
J gene: TRBJ2-7
CDR3 protein: CASSIERGDSYEQYF
CDR3 DNA: TGTGCCAGTAGTATCGAGCGGGGGGACTCCTACGAGCAGTACTTC

D gene: .
V gene: TRBV6-2/TRBV6-3
clone size: .
J gene: TRBJ2-7
CDR3 protein: CASSIEGSSYEQYF
CDR3 DNA: TGTGCCAGCAGTATAGAGGGTAGCAGCTACGAGCAGTACTTC

D gene: TRBD2
V gene: TRBV4-3
clone size: once
J gene: TRBJ2-3
CDR3 protein: CASSQDSGSATDTQYF
CDR3 DNA: TGCGCCAGCAGCCAAGATAGCGGGAGTGCCACAGATACGCAGTATTTT

D gene: .
V gene: TRBV29-1
clone size: .
J gene: TRBJ1-1
CDR3 protein: CSVLAVEAFF
CDR3 DNA: TGCAGCGTTTTGGCAGTTGAAGCTTTCTTT

D gene: TRBD1
V gene: TRBV19
clone size: .
J gene: TRBJ1-5
CDR3 protein: CASSTQTGGRQPQHF
CDR3 DNA: TGTGCCAGTAGTACCCAAACAGGGGGCAGGCAGCCCCAGCATTTT

D gene: .
V gene: TRBV6-5
clone size: .
J gene: TRBJ2-1
CDR3 protein: CASSYSTKSQEQFF
CDR3 DNA: TGTGCCAGCAGTTACTCGACTAAGTCGCAGGAGCAGTTCTTC

D gene: .
V gene: TRBV30
clone size: .
J gene: TRBJ1-4
CDR3 protein: CAWFPGPLAINEKLFF
CDR3 DNA: TGTGCCTGGTTTCCGGGTCCTCTCGCCATTAATGAAAAACTGTTTTTT

D gene: TRBD1
V gene: TRBV27
clone size: .
J gene: TRBJ1-2
CDR3 protein: CASSPRTGTGYTF
CDR3 DNA: TGTGCCAGCAGTCCACGGACAGGGACTGGCTACACCTTC

D gene: TRBD2
V gene: TRBV5-1
clone size: once
J gene: TRBJ2-1
CDR3 protein: CASKERGGSDEQFF
CDR3 DNA: TGCGCCAGCAAGGAGCGGGGGGGCTCCGATGAGCAGTTCTTC

D gene: .
V gene: TRBV27
clone size: .
J gene: TRBJ1-1
CDR3 protein: CASSLDPRWNTEAFF
CDR3 DNA: TGTGCCAGCAGTTTAGACCCTAGATGGAACACTGAAGCTTTCTTT